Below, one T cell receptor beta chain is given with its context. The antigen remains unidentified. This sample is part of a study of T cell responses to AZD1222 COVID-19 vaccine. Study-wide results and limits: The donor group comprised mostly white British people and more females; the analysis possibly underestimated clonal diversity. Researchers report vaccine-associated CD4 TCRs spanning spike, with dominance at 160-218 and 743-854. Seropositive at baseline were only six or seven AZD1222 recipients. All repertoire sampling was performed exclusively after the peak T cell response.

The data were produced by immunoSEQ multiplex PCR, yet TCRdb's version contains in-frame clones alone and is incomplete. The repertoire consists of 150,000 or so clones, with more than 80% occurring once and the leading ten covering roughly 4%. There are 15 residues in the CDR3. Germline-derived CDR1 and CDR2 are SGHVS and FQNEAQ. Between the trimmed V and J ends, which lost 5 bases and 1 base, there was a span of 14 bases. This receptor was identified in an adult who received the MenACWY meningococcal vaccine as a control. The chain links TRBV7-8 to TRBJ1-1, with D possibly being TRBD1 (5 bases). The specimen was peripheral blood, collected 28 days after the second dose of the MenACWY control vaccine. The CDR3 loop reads CASSKRDGGNTEAFF. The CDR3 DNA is TGTGCCAGCAGCAAACGGGACGGTGGGAACACTGAAGCTTTCTTT. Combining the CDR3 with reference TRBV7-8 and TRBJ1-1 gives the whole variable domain GAGVSQSPRYKVAKRGQDVALRCDPISGHVSLFWYQQALGQGPEFLTYFQNEAQLDKSGLPSDRFFAERPEGSVSTLKIQRTQQEDSAVYLCASSKRDGGNTEAFFGQGTRLTVV.